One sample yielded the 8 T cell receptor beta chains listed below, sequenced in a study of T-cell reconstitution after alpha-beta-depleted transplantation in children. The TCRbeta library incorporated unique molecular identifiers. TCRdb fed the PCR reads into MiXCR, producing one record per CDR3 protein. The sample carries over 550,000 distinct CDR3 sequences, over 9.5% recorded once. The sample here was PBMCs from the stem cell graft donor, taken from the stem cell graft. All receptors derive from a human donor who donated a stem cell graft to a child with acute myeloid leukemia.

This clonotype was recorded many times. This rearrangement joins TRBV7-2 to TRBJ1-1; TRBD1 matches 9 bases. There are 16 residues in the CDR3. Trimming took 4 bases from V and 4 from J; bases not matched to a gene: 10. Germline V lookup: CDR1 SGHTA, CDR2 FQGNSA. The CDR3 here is CASSSGQGTWSTEAFF. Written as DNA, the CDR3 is TGTGCCAGCAGCTCCGGACAGGGGACCTGGAGCACTGAAGCTTTCTTT.

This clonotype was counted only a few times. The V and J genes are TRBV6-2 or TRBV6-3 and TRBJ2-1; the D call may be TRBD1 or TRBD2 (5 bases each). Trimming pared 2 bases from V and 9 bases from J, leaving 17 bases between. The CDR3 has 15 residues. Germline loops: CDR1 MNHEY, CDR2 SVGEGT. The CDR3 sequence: CASSYEGPRGAEQFF. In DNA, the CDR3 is TGTGCCAGCAGTTACGAGGGGCCTAGAGGAGCTGAGCAGTTCTTC.

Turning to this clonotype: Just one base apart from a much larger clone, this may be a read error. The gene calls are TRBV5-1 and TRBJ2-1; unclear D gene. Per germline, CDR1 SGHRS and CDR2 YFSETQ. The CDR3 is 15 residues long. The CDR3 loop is CSSSSAANSYNEQFF. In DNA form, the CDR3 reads TGCTCCAGCAGCTCCGCGGCCAACTCCTACAATGAGCAGTTCTTC.

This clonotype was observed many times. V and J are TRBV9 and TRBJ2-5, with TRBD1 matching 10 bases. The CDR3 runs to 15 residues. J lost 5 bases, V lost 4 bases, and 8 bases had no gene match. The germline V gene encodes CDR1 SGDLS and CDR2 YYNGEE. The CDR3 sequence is CASSYSGTGEETQYF. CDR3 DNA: TGTGCCAGCAGCTACTCCGGGACAGGGGAGGAGACCCAGTACTTC.

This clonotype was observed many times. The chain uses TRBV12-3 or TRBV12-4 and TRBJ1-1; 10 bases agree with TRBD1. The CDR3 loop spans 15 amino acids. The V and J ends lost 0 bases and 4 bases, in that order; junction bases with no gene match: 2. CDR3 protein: CASSLATGGSTEAFF. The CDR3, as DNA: TGTGCCAGCAGTTTAGCGACAGGGGGCTCCACTGAAGCTTTCTTT.

The CDR3 here is CASSQGTSGAGANVLTF. The CDR3 bases are TGCGCCAGCAGCCAAGGGACATCGGGAGCCGGGGCCAACGTCCTGACTTTC. This chain joins TRBV4-3 and TRBJ2-6; the D gene is possibly TRBD2 (6 bases). Germline-derived CDR1 and CDR2 are LGHNA and YSLEER. The CDR3 contains 17 residues. Trimming pared 1 base from V and 4 bases from J, leaving 14 bases between.

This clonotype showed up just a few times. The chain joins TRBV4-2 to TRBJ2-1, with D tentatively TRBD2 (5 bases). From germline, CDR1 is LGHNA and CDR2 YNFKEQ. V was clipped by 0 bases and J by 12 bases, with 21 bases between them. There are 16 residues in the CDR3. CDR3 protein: CASSQDSQQEGLRQFF. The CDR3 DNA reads TGTGCCAGCAGCCAAGATAGTCAGCAAGAGGGCTTGCGGCAGTTCTTC.

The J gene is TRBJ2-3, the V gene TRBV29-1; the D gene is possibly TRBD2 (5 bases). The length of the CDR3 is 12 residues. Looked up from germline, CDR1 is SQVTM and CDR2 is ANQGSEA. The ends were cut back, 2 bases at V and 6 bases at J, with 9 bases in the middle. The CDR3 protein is CSVESGLDTQYF. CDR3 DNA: TGCAGCGTTGAAAGCGGCCTGGATACGCAGTATTTT.